Reported below is one TCR beta chain. This sample stems from a study of T cell changes during pregnancy in multiple sclerosis. With 5 bases removed from V and 4 bases from J, the gap between germline ends came to 9 bases. Germline loops: CDR1 SEHNR, CDR2 FQNEAQ (reference sequence). CDR3 length equals 12 residues. Sequenced by immunoSEQ multiplex PCR; TCRdb stores in-frame clones only, minus some. The top ten hold under 0.85% of the sample, which has over 70,000 clones, 94% seen once. This clonotype originated in a female donor with multiple sclerosis, enrolled in a pregnancy study. The sequencing used peripheral blood, collected in the third trimester of pregnancy. V gene TRBV7-9 combines with J gene TRBJ2-7; D uncertain. The CDR3 coding sequence is TGTGCCAGCAGCCCAACTAATTACGAGCAGTACTTC. Residues: CASSPTNYEQYF.